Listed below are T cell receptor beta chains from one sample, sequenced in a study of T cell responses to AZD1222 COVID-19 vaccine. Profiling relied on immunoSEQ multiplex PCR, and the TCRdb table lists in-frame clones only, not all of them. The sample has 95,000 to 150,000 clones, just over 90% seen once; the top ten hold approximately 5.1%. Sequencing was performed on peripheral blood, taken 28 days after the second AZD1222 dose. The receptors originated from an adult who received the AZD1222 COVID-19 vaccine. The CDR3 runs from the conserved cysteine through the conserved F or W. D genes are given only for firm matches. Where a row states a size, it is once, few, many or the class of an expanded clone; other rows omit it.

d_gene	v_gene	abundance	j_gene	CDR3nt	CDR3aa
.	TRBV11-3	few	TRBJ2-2	TGTGCCAGCAGCTTAGGGGGAGAAGGCACCGTGGAGCTGTTTTTT	CASSLGGEGTVELFF
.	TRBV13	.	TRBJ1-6	TGTGCCAGCAGCCACAGGGTCCCTAATTCACCCCTCCACTTT	CASSHRVPNSPLHF
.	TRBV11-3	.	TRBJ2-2	TGTGCCAGCAGCTTAGATCAAAACAGGGTTTCCGGGGAGCTGTTTTTT	CASSLDQNRVSGELFF
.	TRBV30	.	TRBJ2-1	TGTGCCTGGAGTGTAAGGGGGGTCAGGCACTCCTACAATGAGCAGTTCTTC	CAWSVRGVRHSYNEQFF
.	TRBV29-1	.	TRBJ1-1	TGCAGCGTTGTCCTCAGATTGAACACTGAAGCTTTCTTT	CSVVLRLNTEAFF
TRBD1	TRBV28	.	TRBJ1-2	TGTGCCAGCAGTCCGCCCACAGGGGGCAGCTATGGCTACACCTTC	CASSPPTGGSYGYTF
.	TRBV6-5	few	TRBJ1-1	TGTGCCAGCATGCCAGGGGTGACTGAAGCTTTCTTT	CASMPGVTEAFF
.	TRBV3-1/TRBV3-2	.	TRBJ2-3	TGTGCCAGCAGCCAAGATCGGGGGAAGGGAGATACGCAGTATTTT	CASSQDRGKGDTQYF
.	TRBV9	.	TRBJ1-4	TGTGCCAGCAGCGTAGCTCAAGGGAGGGGGAATGAAAAACTGTTTTTT	CASSVAQGRGNEKLFF
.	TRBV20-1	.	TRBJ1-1	TGCAGTGCTAGAGAGAACACTGAAGCTTTCTTT	CSARENTEAFF
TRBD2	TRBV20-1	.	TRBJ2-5	TGCAGTGCTAGTCGTGTCGGTACTAGCGGGCTTCAAGAGACCCAGTACTTC	CSASRVGTSGLQETQYF
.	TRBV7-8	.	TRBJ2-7	TGTGCCAGCGGCTTGGGGGCCACGACCTACGAGCAGTACTTC	CASGLGATTYEQYF
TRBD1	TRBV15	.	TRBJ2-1	TGTGCCACCAGCAGACCCACAGGGGACCCGTCCTCCTACAATGAGCAGTTCTTC	CATSRPTGDPSSYNEQFF
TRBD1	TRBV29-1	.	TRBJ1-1	TGCAGCGGTGGGGGACAGGGGGGAGCTGAAGCTTTCTTT	CSGGGQGGAEAFF
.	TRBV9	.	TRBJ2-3	TGTGCCAGCAGCGACCCTGGCGGGGGCGCAACTAGCACAGATACGCAGTATTTT	CASSDPGGGATSTDTQYF
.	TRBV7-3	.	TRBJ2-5	TGTGCCAGCAGCCTCAGACACGGAGATAAATTAGAGACCCAGTACTTC	CASSLRHGDKLETQYF
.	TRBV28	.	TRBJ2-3	TGTGCCAGCAGTTTAGTTCGGCAGAGCACAGATACGCAGTATTTT	CASSLVRQSTDTQYF
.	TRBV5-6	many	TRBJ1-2	TGTGCCAGCAGCTTAGGGACAAACTATGGCTACACCTTC	CASSLGTNYGYTF
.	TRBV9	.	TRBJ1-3	TGTGCCAGCAGCTCTCGATCTGGAAACACCATATATTTT	CASSSRSGNTIYF
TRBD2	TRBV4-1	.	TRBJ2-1	TGCGCCAGCAGCCAGGAGCCCGGACTAGCGGGGATCAATGAGCAGTTCTTC	CASSQEPGLAGINEQFF
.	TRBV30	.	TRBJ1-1	TGTGCCTGGAGTGCTATATGGGGGCTAGGGACTGAAGCTTTCTTT	CAWSAIWGLGTEAFF
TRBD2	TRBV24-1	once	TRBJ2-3	TGTGCCACCAGTGACCGGACTAGCGGTCGCACAGATACGCAGTATTTT	CATSDRTSGRTDTQYF
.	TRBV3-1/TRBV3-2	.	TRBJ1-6	TGTGCCAGCAGCCAAGCCGAACAGAAGAATTCACCCCTCCACTTT	CASSQAEQKNSPLHF
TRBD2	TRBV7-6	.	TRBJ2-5	TGTGCCAGCAGCCCCTCGGGGGGTCGGAACCAAGAGACCCAGTACTTC	CASSPSGGRNQETQYF
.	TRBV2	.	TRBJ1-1	TGTGCCAGCAGTCCGGGGAGCACTGAAGCTTTCTTT	CASSPGSTEAFF
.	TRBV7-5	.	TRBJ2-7	TGTGCCTTACTTGGGGGGCCAGGCGAGCAGTACTTC	CALLGGPGEQYF
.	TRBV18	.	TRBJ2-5	TGTGCCAGCTCACCCCCCCAAGAGACCCAGTACTTC	CASSPPQETQYF
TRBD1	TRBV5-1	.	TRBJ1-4	TGCGCCAGCAGCTTGGCGGGACAGGGAGGTGAAAAACTGTTTTTT	CASSLAGQGGEKLFF
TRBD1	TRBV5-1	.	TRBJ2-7	TGCGCCAGCAGCCCGCCGGGACAGGAGTTCTACGAGCAGTACTTC	CASSPPGQEFYEQYF
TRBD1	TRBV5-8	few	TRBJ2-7	TGTGCCAGCAGCGATCCCGGGACAGGGATCTACGAGCAGTACTTC	CASSDPGTGIYEQYF
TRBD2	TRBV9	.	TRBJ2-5	TGTGCCAGCAGCGCTAGCGGACAAGAGACCCAGTACTTC	CASSASGQETQYF
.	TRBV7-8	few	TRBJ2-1	TGTGCCAGCAGCCCCAGGTTGAGGGGCCATGAGCAGTTCTTC	CASSPRLRGHEQFF
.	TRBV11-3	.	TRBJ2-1	TGTGCCAGCAGTCTAGAAACAGGGTCCACCTACAATGAGCAGTTCTTC	CASSLETGSTYNEQFF
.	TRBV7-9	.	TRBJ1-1	TGTGCCAGCAGCTCCCCTTCGACCGCTCTCCTGAACACTGAAGCTTTCTTT	CASSSPSTALLNTEAFF
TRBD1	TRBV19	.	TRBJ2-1	TGTGCCAGTAGTCACACCGGGACAGCCTACAATGAGCAGTTCTTC	CASSHTGTAYNEQFF
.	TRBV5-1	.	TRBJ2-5	TGCGCCAGCAGCGTGGGACGGACCCAAGAGACCCAGTACTTC	CASSVGRTQETQYF
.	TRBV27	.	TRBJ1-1	TGTGCCAGCAGTGTCACAGGCTTCCACGCCAACACTGAAGCTTTCTTT	CASSVTGFHANTEAFF
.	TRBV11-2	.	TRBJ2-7	TGTGCCAGCAGCTTAGGGGGGAGAGGATCCTACGAGCAGTACTTC	CASSLGGRGSYEQYF
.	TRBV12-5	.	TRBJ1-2	TGTGCTAGTGGTTTGGAGGGTTGGGGAGGCTACACCTTC	CASGLEGWGGYTF
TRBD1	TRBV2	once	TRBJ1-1	TGTGCCAGCAGCCCGGGACAGGTTTCTGAAGCTTTCTTT	CASSPGQVSEAFF